Listed below are T cell receptor beta chains from one sample, sequenced in a study of a mutant IDH1 vaccine in newly diagnosed glioma. Libraries were prepared by immunoSEQ multiplex PCR; TCRdb keeps only in-frame clonotypes and omits some of them. The table shows some 60,000 clones, with roughly four fifths occurring only once. The antigens for these receptors are not known. This material consisted of PBMCs, taken from a glioma patient whose treatment included an IDH1 peptide vaccine. The source of these receptors is a man aged 30 to 39 with glioma. CDR3s include the opening cysteine and the closing phenylalanine or tryptophan. Size is omitted from some rows. Given values are once, few, many or a class for expanded clones.

abundance | j_gene | v_gene | CDR3aa
. | TRBJ2-1 | TRBV9 | CASSPGGDNEQFF
. | TRBJ2-5 | TRBV18 | CASSPPGLRAETQYF
few | TRBJ1-1 | TRBV29-1 | CSSQRLNTEAFF
. | TRBJ2-1 | TRBV11-3 | CASSLSGEMGYNEQFF
once | TRBJ2-2 | TRBV7-1 | CASSFGTSSNTGELFF
once | TRBJ2-1 | TRBV5-1 | CASSFTTYNEQFF
. | TRBJ2-7 | TRBV6-1 | CASSFRRVYEQYF
. | TRBJ2-7 | TRBV11-1 | CASSLGRSYEQYF
. | TRBJ1-4 | TRBV19 | CASRTGPATNEKLFF
. | TRBJ2-1 | TRBV2 | CASSELAGTLDEQFF
. | TRBJ1-2 | TRBV29-1 | CSVEAGTYGYTF
. | TRBJ1-2 | TRBV6-1 | CASTSRGRNYGYTF
. | TRBJ2-1 | TRBV9 | CASSPRDIEQFF
. | TRBJ2-2 | TRBV5-1 | CASSLRSPDTGELFF
. | TRBJ1-1 | TRBV6-6 | CASCITGDTEAFF
. | TRBJ2-1 | TRBV5-1 | CASSPRSGSNEQFF
. | TRBJ2-3 | TRBV9 | CASSVSGGAGTDTQYF
. | TRBJ2-1 | TRBV7-8 | CASSSFLGSEQFF
once | TRBJ1-1 | TRBV4-3 | CASSQGEGAVKTEAFF
. | TRBJ1-5 | TRBV21-1 | CASSKKRNQPQHF
. | TRBJ1-2 | TRBV7-2 | CASRGGGTLYGYTF
. | TRBJ2-3 | TRBV30 | CAWSTGGGTDTQYF
. | TRBJ2-6 | TRBV2 | CASSGPNPTNVLTF
once | . | TRBV4-1 | CASSRLTGLDEQYF
. | TRBJ2-5 | TRBV5-1 | CASRTVLVETQYF
once | TRBJ2-3 | TRBV2 | CASSEDGGAADTQYF
. | TRBJ2-3 | TRBV5-1 | CASSSELAGVGTDTQYF
. | TRBJ2-1 | TRBV5-1 | CASSFSRHPGYNEQFF
. | TRBJ2-7 | TRBV7-6 | CASSRTGRDYEQYF
. | TRBJ2-3 | TRBV28 | CASSRERGYTDTQYF
. | TRBJ2-2 | TRBV2 | CASSPDGLDLGELFF
. | TRBJ1-1 | TRBV7-3 | CASSNTPNTEAFF
. | TRBJ2-5 | TRBV11-2 | CASSPQGQPQETQYF
. | TRBJ1-5 | TRBV6-1 | CASSEYRSLYSNQPQHF
. | TRBJ1-6 | TRBV9 | CASSVVWGPPLHF
. | TRBJ2-7 | TRBV19 | CASRRDRGSEQYF
. | . | TRBV5-4 | CATQSSGPLTYEQYF
. | TRBJ2-5 | TRBV2 | CASQGAEAQYF
. | TRBJ1-2 | TRBV7-2 | CASSLGGAGTGGYTF
. | TRBJ2-1 | TRBV11-2 | CASSLDFWEGSSYNEQFF
. | TRBJ2-2 | TRBV6-1 | CASSVDVGTGELFF
. | TRBJ2-1 | TRBV18 | CASSLPKGGENEQFF
. | TRBJ1-2 | TRBV2 | CASSERGDYGYTF
. | TRBJ2-3 | TRBV5-8 | CASSPTRTGLYTDTQYF
. | TRBJ1-5 | TRBV19 | CASRGLGLGSSNQPQHF
. | TRBJ2-5 | TRBV5-6 | CASSLDSGGFKETQYF
. | TRBJ2-7 | TRBV27 | CASSFGTASFYEQYF
. | TRBJ1-1 | TRBV7-9 | CASSLDRGEAFF
. | . | TRBV5-4 | CASSLETGEQYF